Below, 15 T cell receptor beta chains from the same sample are listed, as sequenced in a study of shared clonotypes between healthy human individuals. Clones were sequenced by immunoSEQ multiplex PCR, and TCRdb holds only the in-frame ones, with some missing. The sample gives about 640,000 clones, 60% to 80% of which show up once; approximately 2% is in the top ten. The sample taken for sequencing was memory CD4+ T cells sorted from blood. The subset is: CD45RA-negative fraction. These receptors originate from a woman in her 30s in good health.

The chain recombines TRBV27 with TRBJ2-1; D not resolved. The ends were cut back, 4 bases at V and 5 bases at J, with 15 bases in the middle. This CDR3 region has 15 residues. Germline CDR1 is MNHEY and CDR2 is SMNVEV (reference sequence). The CDR3 DNA reads as TGTGCCAGCAGTTCCCCTCTGGAGCCCAACAATGAGCAGTTCTTC. Translation gives CASSSPLEPNNEQFF.

This chain links TRBV11-3 with TRBJ2-1, with a possible D match to TRBD1 (6 bases). V shed 6 bases and J shed 9 bases, with 24 bases lying between them. The CDR3 loop spans 16 amino acids. The germline V gene encodes CDR1 SGHNT and CDR2 YENEEA. CDR3 residues: CASSHEGVGPRGEQFF. DNA for the CDR3: TGTGCCAGCAGTCATGAGGGGGTCGGCCCGAGGGGTGAGCAGTTCTTC.

This rearrangement joins TRBV27 to TRBJ1-3; 10 bases are a match to TRBD1. V lost 6 bases and J lost 3; bases outside the gene matches: 5. This CDR3 has 15 amino acids. Germline CDR1 and CDR2: MNHEY and SMNVEV (reference sequence). CDR3 nucleotides: TGTGCCAGCAGCAAGGACAGGGGGTTTGGAAACACCATATATTTT. It yields the protein CASSKDRGFGNTIYF.

The chain employs TRBV19 and TRBJ1-2; D perhaps matches TRBD1 (5 bases). This CDR3 has 13 residues. Trimming took off 2 bases at V and 4 bases at J, with 8 bases between the two ends. Germline-derived CDR1 and CDR2 are LNHDA and SQIVND (reference sequence). DNA for the CDR3: TGTGCCAGTAGTATACCAGGGACCTATGGCTACACCTTC. Its translation is CASSIPGTYGYTF.

The V and J genes are TRBV10-3 and TRBJ2-7, with no clear D. The CDR3 is made up of 13 amino acids. The V end was cut by 8 bases, the J end by 1 base, with 12 bases between. The germline CDR1 and CDR2 sequences are ENHRY and SYGVKD. In DNA, the CDR3 is TGTGCCATCCCGACACATGAATCCTACGAGCAGTACTTC. Amino acid sequence: CAIPTHESYEQYF.

The rearrangement links TRBV5-1 to TRBJ2-5; D call uncertain. The CDR3 length is 14 residues. V was shortened by 0 bases and J by 3 bases, with 9 bases between the two germline ends. Germline V lookup: CDR1 SGHRS, CDR2 YFSETQ. CDR3 region: CASSLGAFKETQYF. The CDR3 region has the DNA TGCGCCAGCAGCTTGGGTGCGTTTAAAGAGACCCAGTACTTC.

Only a few counts were recorded for this clone. The chain uses TRBV19 and TRBJ2-1, with D maybe TRBD2 (6 bases). V was cut by 3 bases and J by 2 bases, with 20 bases left in between. Per the germline V gene, CDR1 is LNHDA and CDR2 is SQIVND (reference sequence). This CDR3 has 18 amino acids. The DNA for the CDR3 is TGTGCCAGTAGTATTTCCTTGTCTCCGGGAGAGCCCTACAATGAGCAGTTCTTC. It specifies CASSISLSPGEPYNEQFF. The full variable domain, rest sourced from reference TRBV19 and TRBJ2-1, is DGGITQSPKYLFRKEGQNVTLSCEQNLNHDAMYWYRQDPGQGLRLIYYSQIVNDFQKGDIAEGYSVSREKKESFPLTVTSAQKNPTAFYLCASSISLSPGEPYNEQFFGPGTRLTVL.

The chain combines TRBV11-3 with TRBJ2-7; D tentatively fits TRBD1 or TRBD2 (5 bases each). Germline lookup yields CDR1 SGHNT and CDR2 YENEEA. Trimming pared 1 base from V and 0 bases from J, leaving 19 bases between. The CDR3 covers 18 residues. CDR3 loop: CASSLGRSGQLNSYEQYF. CDR3 in DNA: TGTGCCAGCAGCTTAGGCCGGTCGGGGCAGCTAAACTCCTACGAGCAGTACTTC.

About this clone: Other DNA sequences in the sample encode the same CDR3. The chain has TRBV19 and TRBJ2-1; perhaps TRBD2 as D (6 bases). The CDR3 is 13 residues long. Germline V gives CDR1 LNHDA, CDR2 SQIVND (reference sequence). V gave up 5 bases and J gave up 4 bases, with 9 bases separating them. This CDR3 reads CASSPRGYNEQFF. CDR3 nucleotide sequence: TGTGCCAGTAGTCCCCGGGGGTACAATGAGCAGTTCTTC.

The chain couples TRBV2 to TRBJ2-7; 8 bases line up with TRBD1. Trimming cost V 7 bases and J 7 bases; bases outside gene matches: 9. Germline CDR1 and CDR2: SNHLY and FYNNEI. The CDR3 has 13 amino acids. Here the CDR3 DNA reads TGTGCCAGCAACGGACAGGGCCTACGGGAGCAGTACTTC. This encodes CASNGQGLREQYF.

The V call is TRBV27, the J call TRBJ1-2; D is unresolved. Germline CDR1 MNHEY, CDR2 SMNVEV (reference sequence). The CDR3 consists of 15 residues. V gave up 6 bases and J gave up 5 bases, with 19 bases separating them. The chain's CDR3 is CASRQSLGGGYGYTF. The CDR3 DNA is TGTGCCAGCAGACAGAGTTTAGGAGGCGGTTATGGCTACACCTTC.

V usage is TRBV5-1 and J usage is TRBJ2-2; TRBD1 agrees at 8 bases. CDR3 length: 15 amino acids. The junction had 10 bases not matched to a gene; V was cut back by 7 bases and J by 5 bases. From germline, CDR1 is SGHRS and CDR2 YFSETQ. The DNA for the CDR3 is TGCGCCAGCGGGCCGACAGGGGACCGGACCGGGGAGCTGTTTTTT. This codes for CASGPTGDRTGELFF. The full variable domain, completed using reference TRBV5-1 and TRBJ2-2, is KAGVTQTPRYLIKTRGQQVTLSCSPISGHRSVSWYQQTPGQGLQFLFEYFSETQRNKGNFPGRFSGRQFSNSRSEMNVSTLELGDSALYLCASGPTGDRTGELFFGEGSRLTVL.

The chain couples TRBV5-1 to TRBJ2-2, with D perhaps matching TRBD1 (5 bases). The V gene lost 0 bases and the J gene lost 2 bases, with 8 bases spanning the gap. The CDR3 runs to 15 residues. The germline CDR1 and CDR2 sequences are SGHRS and YFSETQ. CDR3 DNA sequence: TGCGCCAGCAGCTTGGACAGGCCTAACACCGGGGAGCTGTTTTTT. This translates into CASSLDRPNTGELFF.

This clone has only one observation. Germline is not matched at one junction end, which may reflect a read error. The genes are TRBV29-1 and TRBJ1-2; no reliable D call. CDR3 size: 12 residues. The germline gives CDR1 SQVTM, CDR2 ANQGSEA. This CDR3 is CSVQERNYGYTF. The CDR3, as DNA: TGCAGCGTTCAAGAACGGAACTATGGCTACACCTTC.

The J gene is TRBJ2-6, the V gene TRBV28, with 9 nucleotides matching TRBD1. V was pared by 8 bases and J by 2 bases, with 4 bases of the junction left unmatched. The CDR3 contains 15 residues. CDR1 and CDR2 (germline): MDHEN, SYDVKM. DNA of the CDR3: TGTGCCAGCCGCTGGGACAGGGCTGGGGCCAACGTCCTGACTTTC. Translating gives CASRWDRAGANVLTF.